A selection of T cell receptor beta chains follows, all from one sample in a study of blood T cells in healthy people across ages. From the 5' RACE reads, TCRdb called clonotypes with MiXCR, one entry per CDR3 protein. The sample lists around 1.5 million distinct CDR3 sequences; about 35% were seen once. Input material: blood. These receptors all stem from a woman under 40 in good health. Each CDR3 is given with its conserved first and last residue. Each record gives: V gene, J gene, clone size, D gene, CDR3 protein, CDR3 DNA. The D gene is left open where the match is weak. Clone size is stated in some rows and not others, as once, few, many or a class when expanded.

TRBV10-2,TRBJ2-3,few,-,CASSAPRDTDTQYF,TGCGCCAGCAGTGCGCCCAGAGACACAGATACGCAGTATTTT
TRBV7-8,TRBJ1-6,few,-,CASSLGAQGLSAPLHF,TGTGCCAGCAGCTTAGGAGCCCAGGGGTTGAGTGCACCCCTCCACTTT
TRBV7-6,TRBJ2-5,-,-,CASSLDYLETQYF,TGTGCCAGCAGCTTAGACTACCTAGAGACCCAGTACTTC
TRBV6-1,TRBJ2-1,-,TRBD1,CASKGTGSGNEQFF,TGTGCCAGCAAAGGGACAGGGTCTGGCAATGAGCAGTTCTTC
TRBV12-3/TRBV12-4,TRBJ1-2,many,-,CASSRVGYGYTF,TGTGCCAGCAGCAGAGTTGGGTATGGCTACACCTTC
TRBV25-1,TRBJ2-5,few,-,CASSVSAGLRSPGNRETQYF,TGTGCCAGCAGTGTGTCGGCAGGATTACGTTCACCGGGTAATAGGGAGACCCAGTACTTC
TRBV12-3/TRBV12-4,TRBJ2-3,-,-,CASSLRLPENTDTQYF,TGTGCCAGCAGTTTGAGGCTACCCGAAAACACAGATACGCAGTATTTT
TRBV5-1,TRBJ2-3,-,TRBD1,CASSSGQATSTDTQYF,TGCGCCAGCAGCTCCGGACAGGCGACTAGCACAGATACGCAGTATTTT
TRBV27,TRBJ1-2,few,-,CASSLSINYPTGGGYTF,TGTGCCAGCAGTTTATCAATCAATTACCCGACAGGAGGTGGCTACACCTTC
TRBV3-1,TRBJ2-5,-,-,CASSYRLLDSRETQYF,TGTGCCAGCAGCTACCGACTACTAGACAGTAGAGAGACCCAGTACTTC
TRBV11-3,TRBJ2-1,few,-,CASSLDLAAPYNEQFF,TGTGCCAGCAGCTTAGATCTGGCAGCCCCCTACAATGAGCAGTTCTTC
TRBV28,TRBJ2-3,-,TRBD2,CAGSPGGLVSSQYF,TGTGCCGGTTCCCCGGGAGGACTGGTTTCCTCGCAGTATTTT
TRBV4-2,TRBJ2-2,-,TRBD2,CASSQDWVPGRSGRVTTGELFF,TGTGCCAGCAGCCAAGATTGGGTCCCCGGGAGGAGCGGGAGAGTAACCACCGGGGAGCTGTTTTTT
TRBV5-1,TRBJ2-7,few,TRBD1,CASSLPGTGPYEQYF,TGCGCCAGCAGCCTTCCCGGGACAGGGCCCTACGAGCAGTACTTC
TRBV28,TRBJ2-7,-,TRBD2,CASNPSGYNEQYF,TGTGCCAGCAATCCTAGCGGCTACAATGAGCAGTACTTC
TRBV9,TRBJ1-1,-,-,CASSVSHPPDTEAFF,TGTGCCAGCAGCGTATCCCATCCCCCTGACACTGAAGCTTTCTTT
TRBV6-1,TRBJ2-7,-,TRBD2,CASSGTSTQYEQYF,TGTGCCAGCAGTGGGACTAGCACCCAATACGAGCAGTACTTC
TRBV20-1,TRBJ2-7,few,TRBD2,CSACGLAGDHEQYF,TGCAGTGCTTGTGGACTAGCGGGAGACCACGAGCAGTACTTC
TRBV20-1,TRBJ1-5,few,-,CSARVEGIGDQPQHF,TGCAGTGCTAGAGTTGAAGGGATTGGGGATCAGCCCCAGCATTTT
TRBV6-5,TRBJ1-6,-,-,CASSYGADSPLHF,TGTGCCAGCAGTTATGGGGCCGATTCACCCCTCCACTTT
TRBV30,TRBJ2-7,-,-,CAWSRGGAYEQYF,TGTGCCTGGAGTAGAGGGGGAGCCTACGAGCAGTACTTC
TRBV3-1,TRBJ2-3,-,TRBD2,CVSSQDRLAGVGDTQYF,TGTGTCAGCAGCCAAGATCGACTAGCGGGAGTGGGAGATACGCAGTATTTT
TRBV12-3/TRBV12-4,TRBJ1-1,few,-,CASSLAARGGAFF,TGTGCCAGCAGTTTAGCGGCGAGGGGGGGAGCTTTCTTT
TRBV12-3/TRBV12-4,TRBJ1-1,once,-,CASSLTEGGEAFF,TGTGCCAGCAGTTTGACAGAAGGTGGTGAAGCTTTCTTT
TRBV9,TRBJ2-7,-,TRBD2,CASSSAGHTQLSYEQYF,TGTGCCAGCAGCTCAGCGGGGCATACCCAACTCTCCTACGAGCAGTACTTC
TRBV7-2,TRBJ2-5,-,-,CASSLGPGWQETQYF,TGTGCCAGCAGCTTAGGGCCCGGGTGGCAAGAGACCCAGTACTTC
TRBV5-1,TRBJ2-2,-,-,CASRIRGDIPNTGELFF,TGCGCCAGCAGAATCAGGGGGGATATACCGAACACCGGGGAGCTGTTTTTT
TRBV5-1,TRBJ2-3,few,TRBD2,CASSLALGLAGGPADTQYF,TGCGCCAGCAGCTTGGCCTTGGGACTAGCGGGGGGGCCTGCAGATACGCAGTATTTT
TRBV2,TRBJ2-1,-,-,CASRERSYNEQFF,TGTGCCAGCAGGGAGCGTTCCTACAATGAGCAGTTCTTC
TRBV6-1,TRBJ2-7,-,-,CASRFYGDEQYF,TGTGCCAGCAGATTCTATGGGGACGAGCAGTACTTC
TRBV7-8,TRBJ2-4,-,-,CASSMDLAKNIQYF,TGTGCCAGCAGCATGGATCTAGCCAAAAACATTCAGTACTTC
TRBV6-6,TRBJ2-3,few,TRBD2,CASSYPRVAGGTDTQYF,TGTGCCAGCAGTTACCCGCGAGTAGCGGGAGGCACAGATACGCAGTATTTT
TRBV3-1,TRBJ2-3,-,-,CASSQGPLGSDAQYF,TGTGCCAGCAGCCAGGGTCCGCTGGGTTCAGATGCGCAGTATTTT
TRBV21-1,TRBJ2-5,-,-,CAGLGLAGGEETQYF,TGTGCCGGTCTTGGACTAGCGGGAGGCGAAGAGACCCAGTACTTC
TRBV11-2,TRBJ2-3,few,-,CASSYIPGGVQYF,TGTGCCAGCAGTTACATCCCCGGGGGCGTGCAGTATTTT
TRBV12-3/TRBV12-4,TRBJ2-4,many,-,CASSERAPLIQYF,TGTGCCAGCAGTGAACGGGCACCGCTCATTCAGTACTTC
TRBV5-1,TRBJ1-1,few,TRBD1,CASTLTGTGNTEAFF,TGCGCCAGCACCTTGACAGGGACGGGGAACACTGAAGCTTTCTTT
TRBV7-9,TRBJ2-1,once,-,CASSPGVGSQRGNEQFF,TGTGCCAGCAGCCCCGGTGTCGGTTCCCAGCGCGGCAATGAGCAGTTCTTC
TRBV15,TRBJ2-5,-,-,CATSRGVRDGQETQYF,TGTGCCACCAGCCGAGGGGTCAGGGACGGTCAAGAGACCCAGTACTTC
TRBV3-1,TRBJ1-5,-,-,CASSPHAGRGNQPQHF,TGTGCCAGCAGCCCCCACGCGGGGCGAGGCAATCAGCCCCAGCATTTT
TRBV27,TRBJ2-1,-,TRBD2,CASSFGLAGKNEQFF,TGTGCCAGCAGTTTCGGTCTAGCGGGTAAGAATGAGCAGTTCTTC
TRBV5-1,TRBJ2-5,-,TRBD1,CASSWGTGVTKPHNEQYF,TGCGCCAGCAGCTGGGGGACAGGGGTAACCAAACCTCACAATGAGCAGTACTTC
TRBV12-3/TRBV12-4,TRBJ2-7,-,-,CASSSMGTGHLFF,TGTGCCAGCAGTTCCATGGGCACAGGCCACCTCTTCTTC
TRBV6-1,TRBJ1-1,-,TRBD1,CASTGQGQAFF,TGTGCCAGCACTGGACAGGGGCAAGCTTTCTTT
TRBV9,TRBJ2-1,few,-,CASSAFSESEQFF,TGTGCCAGCAGCGCGTTTAGCGAATCCGAGCAGTTCTTC
TRBV6-5,TRBJ2-1,-,-,CASKDSGGGNEQFF,TGTGCCAGCAAAGACTCGGGGGGCGGGAATGAGCAGTTCTTC
TRBV20-1,TRBJ2-1,-,TRBD2,CSARQRGSTYNEQFF,TGCAGTGCTAGGCAGCGGGGGTCGACTTACAATGAGCAGTTCTTC
TRBV5-5,TRBJ1-5,-,TRBD1,CASSLWDSNSNQPQHF,TGTGCCAGCAGCTTGTGGGACAGCAATAGCAATCAGCCCCAGCATTTT
TRBV13,TRBJ2-5,-,TRBD1,CASKWRQGSQETQYF,TGTGCCAGCAAGTGGCGACAGGGGTCCCAAGAGACCCAGTACTTC